This is a list of T cell receptor beta chains from one sample in a study of T cells in Graves' hyperthyroidism and ophthalmopathy. Each CDR3 protein gets one entry after TCRdb re-called the multiplex PCR reads with MiXCR. Among hundreds of thousands of distinct CDR3 sequences listed, just under 45% were seen once. Sequenced: peripheral blood or thyroid tissue (not recorded which). These receptors came from an adult man with Graves' disease, either hyperthyroidism or ophthalmopathy (not recorded which). The conserved cysteine and the conserved F or W are not part of the CDR3 here. Size is omitted from some rows. Given values are once, few, many or a class for expanded clones.

j_call clone_size v_call cdr3_aa
TRBJ2-7 few TRBV5-1 ASSQDGTGYDEQY
TRBJ1-1 NA TRBV2 ASRRVEYEAF
TRBJ1-4 many TRBV2 ASSLGQGVANEKLF
TRBJ2-5 NA TRBV20-1 SARTGLAIQETQH
TRBJ2-5 many TRBV29-1 SVDGSTGQGAAETQY
TRBJ1-2 NA TRBV4-1 ASSREQGVHYGYT
TRBJ2-7 NA TRBV20-1 SVRPPTSGGSYEQY
TRBJ2-7 many TRBV10-3 AISESDEQY
TRBJ2-6 NA TRBV7-2 ASSLATGAGANVLT
TRBJ2-7 NA TRBV6-5 ASIRELSYEQY
TRBJ1-1 few TRBV29-1 SVGRDSVLTEAF
TRBJ1-1 many TRBV7-6 ASSLGSDFTTEAF
TRBJ1-2 few TRBV20-1 SASLDRLKGYT
TRBJ1-1 NA TRBV12-3/TRBV12-4 ASSLGQATEAF
TRBJ1-1 NA TRBV5-1 VSSLRGPLNTEAF
TRBJ1-4 many TRBV7-2 ASSYSKDEKLF
TRBJ1-4 NA TRBV30 AWSGVQGGEKLF
TRBJ1-1 many TRBV20-1 SAYGTGGEWAF
TRBJ1-6 many TRBV2 ASSDDSQRGSPLH
TRBJ2-7 NA TRBV6-5 ASKGLASYAYEQY
TRBJ2-7 NA TRBV7-3 ASSLWAGKSDEQY
TRBJ1-1 many TRBV10-3 AISSQGGHTEAF
TRBJ1-3 NA TRBV15 AASSWGSGNTIY
TRBJ1-4 NA TRBV15 ATSRLGSEKLF
TRBJ2-7 NA TRBV2 ASSWTGLEAQY
TRBJ1-5 NA TRBV7-9 ASSQGEARNQPQH
TRBJ1-5 few TRBV7-2 ASSLTAKATQPQH
TRBJ2-7 many TRBV9 ASSPPSGRTYEQY
TRBJ2-7 once TRBV2 ASSAGLVIDEQY
TRBJ2-5 NA TRBV13 ASSYTVGETQY
TRBJ1-2 NA TRBV10-2 ASSENRESGGYT
TRBJ2-5 many TRBV7-8 ASSLSRKETQY
NA NA TRBV24-1 ATSDPSRAAGAQF
TRBJ1-3 many TRBV7-9 ASSRGQDGNTIY
TRBJ2-7 few TRBV11-2 ASSRQPRGEQY
TRBJ2-5 many TRBV29-1 SVMGRQETQY
TRBJ2-6 NA TRBV2 ASNLVGAGANVLT
TRBJ1-2 few TRBV6-1 ASSLATGYNYGYT
TRBJ1-6 many TRBV5-5 ASSLERINSPLH
TRBJ1-5 many TRBV2 ASSTGTAGNQPQH
TRBJ1-2 NA TRBV6-5 ASTEGQWFNHGYT
TRBJ2-7 NA TRBV6-5 ASSPPSGSYEQY
TRBJ2-7 NA TRBV14 ASSQRTGGSSEQY
TRBJ1-1 many TRBV7-8 ASSLVNEAF
TRBJ1-2 many TRBV10-2 ASSGLTGEDYGYT
TRBJ1-2 many TRBV9 ASSVGTPSGLVGYT
TRBJ1-4 NA TRBV14 ASSRQTWTNEKLF
TRBJ1-1 few TRBV2 ASKIRTANTEAF
TRBJ2-5 NA TRBV29-1 SRGGDFRETQY
TRBJ1-4 NA TRBV10-3 AIRQGREKLF
TRBJ1-1 NA TRBV7-9 ASSWPGQGAEAF